A single sample gave rise to the 32 T cell receptor beta chains below, sequenced in a study of T cell changes during pregnancy in multiple sclerosis. The table came from immunoSEQ multiplex PCR; TCRdb's copy has only in-frame clones and leaves some out. The repertoire includes just under 85,000 clones, just over 90% of them detected once, and more than 2.5% sits in the top ten. The sample in question was peripheral blood, obtained in the first trimester of pregnancy. These receptors all come from a female donor with multiple sclerosis, enrolled in a pregnancy study.

J is TRBJ1-1 and V is TRBV18; 10 bases match TRBD1. Germline CDR1 reads KGHSH; CDR2 reads LQKENI. Trimming cost V 5 bases and J 5 bases; bases outside gene matches: 20. The CDR3 is 19 residues long. The DNA of the CDR3 is TGTGCCAGCTCAAACCGATTCCCAGGGACAGGGGTGAGAGTGACTGAAGCTTTCTTT. Encoded protein: CASSNRFPGTGVRVTEAFF.

V and J are TRBV5-5 and TRBJ1-2; 7 nucleotides match TRBD1. The length of the CDR3 is 15 residues. Trimming cost V 0 bases and J 4 bases; bases outside gene matches: 6. Germline values: CDR1 SGHKS, CDR2 YYEKEE (reference sequence). The CDR3 reads CASSLDGRGAYGYTF. CDR3 coding DNA: TGTGCCAGCAGCTTGGACGGCAGGGGGGCCTATGGCTACACCTTC.

The chain carries TRBV5-5 and TRBJ2-2; 9 positions match TRBD1. V gave up 3 bases and J gave up 3 bases; unmatched junction bases: 0. Germline V gene lookup returns CDR1 SGHKS and CDR2 YYEKEE (reference sequence). The CDR3 extends over 14 amino acids. The CDR3 coding sequence is TGTGCCAGCAGCTGGACAGGGGACACCGGGGAGCTGTTTTTT. Its protein product is CASSWTGDTGELFF.

The chain is built from TRBV4-1 and TRBJ1-1; 8 bases match TRBD1. Germline loops: CDR1 MGHRA, CDR2 YSYEKL. This CDR3 is 17 amino acids long. V dropped 0 bases and J dropped 5; count of bases not matched to a gene: 11. CDR3 sequence: CASSQDPRQGLGTEAFF. The CDR3 DNA sequence: TGCGCCAGCAGCCAAGATCCCCGACAGGGGCTGGGGACTGAAGCTTTCTTT.

The chain links TRBV11-3 to TRBJ1-2; 9 bases fit TRBD1. This CDR3 is 16 amino acids long. The V segment lost 5 bases and the J segment 6 bases; nucleotides outside the gene matches: 13. In germline, CDR1 is SGHNT, CDR2 YENEEA. Here the CDR3 DNA reads TGTGCCAGCAGCATAATACTAGATGGACAGGGGAATGGCTACACCTTC. Translating it yields CASSIILDGQGNGYTF.

This clone was counted once. For the CDR3, the DNA is TGTGCCAGCAGCTTAGGGGCCCGACAGGGAACTAACTATGGCTACACCTTC. Encoded protein: CASSLGARQGTNYGYTF. The chain couples TRBV7-2 to TRBJ1-2, with 7 bases aligning to TRBD1. With V trimmed by 1 base and J by 0 bases, 8 bases remained unmatched. The germline V gene encodes CDR1 SGHTA and CDR2 FQGNSA. The CDR3 loop spans 17 amino acids.

This chain joins TRBV5-8 and TRBJ1-5; TRBD1 matches at 8 bases. This CDR3 is 14 amino acids long. The V gene end was trimmed by 4 bases and the J gene end by 5 bases; junction bases not matched to a gene: 5. CDR1 is SGHTS and CDR2 is YDEGEE in the germline V gene. The CDR3: CASSRDRGYQPQHF. Here the CDR3 DNA reads TGTGCCAGCAGCCGCGACAGGGGATATCAGCCCCAGCATTTT.

This clone is labeled as medium-sized. The chain uses TRBV6-4 and TRBJ2-3, with 8 bases identical to TRBD2. The germline gives CDR1 MRHNA, CDR2 SNTAGT. The V gene end was trimmed by 0 bases and the J gene end by 0 bases; junction bases not matched to a gene: 2. This CDR3 is 16 amino acids long. The DNA for the CDR3 is TGTGCCAGCAGTGACTCTCCTAGCGGGAGCACAGATACGCAGTATTTT. Translating it yields CASSDSPSGSTDTQYF.

The chain employs TRBV2 and TRBJ2-7; 8 positions agree with TRBD1. The ends lost 7 bases at V and 0 bases at J; junction bases unmatched: 5. The germline CDR1 and CDR2 sequences are SNHLY and FYNNEI. The length of the CDR3 is 14 residues. The CDR3 nucleotides read TGTGCCAGCATTCTACAGGGGGGCTCCTACGAGCAGTACTTC. Residues: CASILQGGSYEQYF.

The chain employs TRBV28 and TRBJ1-2, with 8 nucleotides matching TRBD1. CDR1 MDHEN and CDR2 SYDVKM come from the germline V gene. The V and J ends lost 8 bases and 4 bases, in that order; junction bases with no gene match: 9. The length of the CDR3 is 14 residues. The CDR3 DNA reads as TGTGCCAGCCGACGGACAGGGACCTTCTATGGCTACACCTTC. The encoded protein is CASRRTGTFYGYTF.

V gene TRBV27 combines with J gene TRBJ1-1, with D possibly being TRBD1 (6 bases). V lost 4 bases and J 4 bases, leaving 13 bases between the germline ends. This CDR3 has 14 residues. Looked up from germline, CDR1 is MNHEY and CDR2 is SMNVEV (reference sequence). The CDR3 DNA sequence: TGTGCCAGCAGTTACGGGGGGCCCAGCACTGAAGCTTTCTTT. Translating gives CASSYGGPSTEAFF.

In nucleotides, the CDR3 is TGCGCCAGCAGTCCTTCAGGGAACTCTGGAAACACCATATATTTT. Encoded protein: CASSPSGNSGNTIYF. The gene calls are TRBV5-1 and TRBJ1-3, with D possibly matching TRBD1 (5 bases). V dropped 5 bases and J dropped 0 bases, with 12 bases sitting between them. This CDR3 has 15 residues. Germline loops: CDR1 SGHRS, CDR2 YFSETQ. The whole variable domain, remainder taken from reference TRBV5-1 and TRBJ1-3, is KAGVTQTPRYLIKTRGQQVTLSCSPISGHRSVSWYQQTPGQGLQFLFEYFSETQRNKGNFPGRFSGRQFSNSRSEMNVSTLELGDSALYLCASSPSGNSGNTIYFGEGSWLTVV.

The sample holds one count of this clone. The V gene is TRBV19, the J gene TRBJ2-7, with a weak D call TRBD1 (5 bases). Germline CDR1 reads LNHDA; CDR2 reads SQIVND (reference sequence). V lost 2 bases to trimming and J lost 2 bases, with 22 bases between them. The CDR3 is made up of 18 amino acids. The CDR3 reads CASSIKGGQNLRPYEQYF. The CDR3 nucleotides are TGTGCCAGTAGTATAAAGGGTGGACAAAACTTAAGGCCCTACGAGCAGTACTTC. The variable domain in full, with the rest retrieved from reference TRBV19 and TRBJ2-7, is DGGITQSPKYLFRKEGQNVTLSCEQNLNHDAMYWYRQDPGQGLRLIYYSQIVNDFQKGDIAEGYSVSREKKESFPLTVTSAQKNPTAFYLCASSIKGGQNLRPYEQYFGPGTRLTVT.

This rearrangement joins TRBV11-3 to TRBJ2-5, with TRBD2 matching 14 bases. CDR3 length: 16 amino acids. Germline V lookup: CDR1 SGHNT, CDR2 YENEEA. V was pared by 2 bases and J by 5 bases, with 4 bases of the junction left unmatched. The DNA of the CDR3 is TGTGCCAGCAGCTTATCGGGACTAGCGGGAGCCGAGACCCAGTACTTC. Amino acid sequence: CASSLSGLAGAETQYF.

The rearrangement links TRBV5-1 to TRBJ1-4; 10 bases align to TRBD1. This CDR3 comprises 14 residues. The germline CDR1 and CDR2 sequences are SGHRS and YFSETQ. V lost 4 bases, J lost 6 bases, and 3 bases stayed unmatched. The CDR3 DNA follows: TGCGCCAGCAGCCTCGGGACAGGGGATGAAAAACTGTTTTTT. Its translation: CASSLGTGDEKLFF.

The rearrangement uses TRBV9 and TRBJ2-3, with 16 nucleotides matching TRBD2. CDR1 SGDLS and CDR2 YYNGEE come from the germline V gene. This CDR3 contains 17 residues. The J segment lost 4 bases and the V segment lost 0 bases, leaving 2 bases of the junction unmatched. The CDR3, as DNA: TGTGCCAGCAGCGTAGCGGGACTAGCGGGAGGGCCAGATACGCAGTATTTT. Translation: CASSVAGLAGGPDTQYF.

The gene calls are TRBV6-1 and TRBJ2-3, with 7 bases aligning to TRBD2. There are 15 residues in the CDR3. The V gene end was trimmed by 3 bases and the J gene end by 0 bases; junction bases not matched to a gene: 3. Germline V gene lookup returns CDR1 MNHNS and CDR2 SASEGT. CDR3 loop: CASSDRGVSTDTQYF. As DNA, the CDR3 is TGTGCCAGCAGTGACCGGGGGGTTAGCACAGATACGCAGTATTTT.

The chain joins TRBV19 to TRBJ1-5; TRBD1 aligns across 7 bases. The CDR3 runs to 14 residues. V was clipped by 3 bases and J by 4 bases; unmatched bases: 3. Germline CDR1 is LNHDA and CDR2 is SQIVND (reference sequence). The CDR3 loop reads CASSIGQANQPQHF. CDR3 DNA: TGTGCCAGTAGTATCGGACAGGCTAATCAGCCCCAGCATTTT.

The CDR3 protein is CASSLALEQETQYF. The CDR3 DNA reads as TGCGCCAGCAGCTTGGCCTTGGAGCAAGAGACCCAGTACTTC. The V and J genes are TRBV5-1 and TRBJ2-5; D is uncertain. This CDR3 is 14 amino acids long. Trimming cost V 0 bases and J 2 bases, with 8 bases left between them. The germline CDR1 and CDR2 sequences are SGHRS and YFSETQ. Full variable domain (remainder filled in from reference TRBV5-1 and TRBJ2-5): KAGVTQTPRYLIKTRGQQVTLSCSPISGHRSVSWYQQTPGQGLQFLFEYFSETQRNKGNFPGRFSGRQFSNSRSEMNVSTLELGDSALYLCASSLALEQETQYFGPGTRLLVL.

J is TRBJ1-5 and V is TRBV5-8; TRBD1 matches 12 bases. The CDR3 is made up of 16 amino acids. Losses at the gene ends were 3 bases for V and 9 bases for J; bases not matched to a gene: 10. CDR1 and CDR2 (germline): SGHTS, YDEGEE. The CDR3 loop is CASSSGQGALEPPQHF. In DNA form, the CDR3 reads TGTGCCAGCAGCTCGGGACAGGGGGCATTAGAGCCGCCCCAGCATTTT. Full variable domain (rest looked up from reference TRBV5-8 and TRBJ1-5): EAGVTQSPTHLIKTRGQQATLRCSPISGHTSVYWYQQALGLGLQFLLWYDEGEERNRGNFPPRFSGRQFPNYSSELNVNALELEDSALYLCASSSGQGALEPPQHFGDGTRLSIL.

This clone was seen only once. CDR3 loop: CASSAQGQPNYGYTF. CDR3 bases: TGTGCCAGCAGCGCGCAAGGACAGCCAAATTATGGCTACACCTTC. V gene TRBV9 combines with J gene TRBJ1-2; D is possibly TRBD1 (6 bases). From germline, CDR1 is SGDLS and CDR2 YYNGEE. V was pared by 3 bases and J by 5 bases, with 17 bases between. This CDR3 is built from 15 residues.

This chain joins TRBV27 and TRBJ2-5, with D maybe TRBD2 (6 bases). The V gene lost 5 bases and the J gene lost 5 bases, with 21 bases spanning the gap. Per germline, CDR1 MNHEY and CDR2 SMNVEV (reference sequence). This CDR3 is built from 16 residues. CDR3 nucleotide sequence: TGTGCCAGCAGTCGAGCCCCTAGACTAGAAGGGGAGACCCAGTACTTC. It yields the protein CASSRAPRLEGETQYF.

The chain uses TRBV25-1 and TRBJ2-7; D unclear. Germline V CDR1 and CDR2: MGHDK, SYGVNS. The V gene lost 1 base and the J gene lost 4 bases, with 5 bases spanning the gap. CDR3 length: 12 residues. CDR3 nucleotide sequence: TGTGCCAGCAGTGAATCGCGGTACGAGCAGTACTTC. It codes for CASSESRYEQYF.

CDR3 amino acids: CASSSHTTGTYEQYF. The CDR3 DNA is TGCGCCAGCAGCTCACACACGACAGGGACCTACGAGCAGTACTTC. The chain is built from TRBV4-1 and TRBJ2-7; 7 bases are shared with TRBD1. The V segment lost 5 bases and the J segment 2 bases; nucleotides outside the gene matches: 9. The germline CDR1 and CDR2 sequences are MGHRA and YSYEKL. The CDR3 covers 15 residues.

The chain has TRBV5-1 and TRBJ1-1; 7 bases match TRBD1. The ends lost 7 bases at V and 1 base at J; junction bases unmatched: 4. CDR3 length equals 13 residues. Per germline, CDR1 SGHRS and CDR2 YFSETQ. This chain's CDR3 is CASSRQGNTEAFF. As DNA, the CDR3 is TGCGCCAGCTCTAGACAGGGGAACACTGAAGCTTTCTTT.

The rearrangement joins TRBV5-1 to TRBJ2-1, with D maybe TRBD2 (5 bases). The CDR3 has 14 residues. Germline loops: CDR1 SGHRS, CDR2 YFSETQ. V gave up 6 bases and J gave up 2 bases, with 12 bases separating them. The DNA of the CDR3 is TGCGCCAGCAATTCCGAGGGTGCCTACAATGAGCAGTTCTTC. This translates into CASNSEGAYNEQFF.

V usage is TRBV29-1 and J usage is TRBJ2-5; 8 bases are a match to TRBD2. V shed 4 bases and J 3 bases; nucleotides not matched to a gene: 10. CDR1 is SQVTM and CDR2 is ANQGSEA in the germline V gene. CDR3 length equals 15 residues. Here the CDR3 reads CSVVRPAGGKETQYF. The CDR3 DNA reads as TGCAGCGTTGTAAGACCGGCGGGAGGAAAAGAGACCCAGTACTTC.

The genes are TRBV5-1 and TRBJ2-7; TRBD1 matches 11 bases. Looked up from germline, CDR1 is SGHRS and CDR2 is YFSETQ. The CDR3 extends over 16 amino acids. With V trimmed by 4 bases and J by 5 bases, 11 bases remained unmatched. The CDR3 loop reads CASSPPGQGGRHEQYF. CDR3 sequence (DNA): TGCGCCAGCAGCCCACCGGGACAGGGGGGGAGGCACGAGCAGTACTTC.

The J gene is TRBJ2-7, the V gene TRBV30; a possible D gene is TRBD1 (6 bases). This CDR3 is built from 15 residues. Trimming pared 0 bases from V and 2 bases from J, leaving 14 bases between. Germline V gives CDR1 GTSNPN, CDR2 SVGIG (reference sequence). CDR3 protein: CAWSVRTVRPYEQYF. DNA for the CDR3: TGTGCCTGGAGTGTCCGGACAGTAAGGCCCTACGAGCAGTACTTC.

This clone was recorded many times. The chain links TRBV6-1 to TRBJ2-1, with 7 positions matching TRBD2. The CDR3 totals 13 residues. From germline, CDR1 is MNHNS and CDR2 SASEGT. J was trimmed by 5 bases and V by 3 bases; bases with no gene match: 1. In nucleotides, the CDR3 is TGTGCCAGCAGTGAGCGGGAGAACAATGAGCAGTTCTTC. It is translated as CASSERENNEQFF.

The chain employs TRBV5-1 and TRBJ2-5, with D maybe TRBD1 (6 bases). Germline CDR1 SGHRS, CDR2 YFSETQ. The CDR3 covers 16 residues. The V end was cut by 2 bases, the J end by 5 bases, with 19 bases between. Written as DNA, the CDR3 is TGCGCCAGCAGCTTAGGCTGGGGGCAGCAGATGGAGACCCAGTACTTC. Protein sequence: CASSLGWGQQMETQYF.

The chain couples TRBV5-1 to TRBJ1-6; TRBD1 aligns across 9 bases. This CDR3 spans 15 amino acids. J gave up 7 bases and V 4 bases, and 6 bases lay outside the gene matches. Germline V gene lookup returns CDR1 SGHRS and CDR2 YFSETQ. The chain's CDR3 is CASSQGGTGNSPLHF. CDR3 bases: TGCGCCAGCAGCCAGGGGGGGACAGGGAATTCACCCCTCCACTTT.